The sequence of this TCR beta chain was determined in a study of blood T cell repertoires in COVID-19. Germline CDR1 is SGHRS and CDR2 is YFSETQ. V lost 4 bases and J 4 bases, leaving 14 bases between the germline ends. This CDR3 region has 14 residues. Sequencing used immunoSEQ multiplex PCR; TCRdb keeps in-frame clones, though not all of them. The data show just over 300,000 clones, 85% to 90% seen once. Sequencing was done on a sample of PBMCs or T cells enriched from blood (not recorded which). This rearrangement joins TRBV5-1 to TRBJ1-1; D remains ambiguous. The source of this sequence is a man aged 25-45 years who had recovered from COVID-19. The CDR3 here is CASSTRRTGTEAFF. DNA of the CDR3: TGCGCCAGCAGCACCAGACGGACTGGCACTGAAGCTTTCTTT.